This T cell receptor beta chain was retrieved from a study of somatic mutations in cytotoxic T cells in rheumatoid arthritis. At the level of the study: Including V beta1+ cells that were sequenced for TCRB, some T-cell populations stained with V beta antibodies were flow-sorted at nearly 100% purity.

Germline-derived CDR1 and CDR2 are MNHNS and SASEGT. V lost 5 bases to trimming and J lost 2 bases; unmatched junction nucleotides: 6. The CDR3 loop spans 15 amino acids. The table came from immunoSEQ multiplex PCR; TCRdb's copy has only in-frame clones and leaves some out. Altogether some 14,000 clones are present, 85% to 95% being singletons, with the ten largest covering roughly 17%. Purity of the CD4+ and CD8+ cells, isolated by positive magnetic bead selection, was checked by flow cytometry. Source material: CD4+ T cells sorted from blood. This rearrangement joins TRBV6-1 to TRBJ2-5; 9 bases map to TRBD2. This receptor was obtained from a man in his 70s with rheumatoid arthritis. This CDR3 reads CASSPSGAGQETQYF. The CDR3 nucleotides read TGTGCCAGCAGTCCTAGCGGGGCAGGACAAGAGACCCAGTACTTC.